The 26 T cell receptor beta chains below all came from one sample that was sequenced in a study of T-cell memory formation after mild COVID-19. Using its own MiXCR run on the 5' RACE reads, TCRdb lists one record per CDR3 protein. The sample consists of more than 75,000 distinct CDR3 sequences, about 15% of them appearing once. Sample: PBMCs or a T cell subset sorted from them (not recorded which). The source is an adult woman who had mild COVID-19 (a few samples of this study predate the infection). Cell type and time point are not known.

This chain uses TRBV7-8 with TRBJ2-7; 9 bases match TRBD1. The germline V gene encodes CDR1 SGHVS and CDR2 FQNEAQ. The ends lost 6 bases at V and 1 base at J; junction bases unmatched: 7. The CDR3 totals 15 residues. The CDR3 bases are TGTGCCAGCAGTACGGGGACAGGGACGTCCTACGAGCAGTACTTC. This codes for CASSTGTGTSYEQYF.

The chain carries TRBV4-3 and TRBJ2-1, with 8 nucleotides matching TRBD2. The CDR3 contains 14 residues. The ends lost 3 bases at V and 10 bases at J; junction bases unmatched: 8. Germline V gene lookup returns CDR1 LGHNA and CDR2 YSLEER. The CDR3 DNA sequence: TGCGCCAGCAGCCAGGAGCTAGCGGGTCCAGAGCAGTTCTTC. Its translation: CASSQELAGPEQFF.

This clonotype has a handful of counts. One junction end disagrees with the germline gene, perhaps due to a read error. The CDR3 DNA reads TGTGCCACCAGTACCACCTACGAGCAGTACTTC. Its protein is CATSTTYEQYF. This chain connects TRBV28 to TRBJ2-7; D gene ambiguous. Germline V gene lookup returns CDR1 MDHEN and CDR2 SYDVKM. The CDR3 spans 11 residues.

The V and J genes are TRBV9 and TRBJ2-1; TRBD2 is a possible D gene (6 bases). Trimming shortened V by 1 base and J by 8 bases, and 16 bases separated the two germline ends. The CDR3 sequence is 15 residues long. Germline V gene sequence: CDR1 SGDLS, CDR2 YYNGEE. The DNA of the CDR3 is TGTGCCAGCAGCGTACCCAGGGCTGGCGGGGATGAGCAGTTCTTC. Protein sequence: CASSVPRAGGDEQFF.

This chain links TRBV7-9 with TRBJ2-2, with 7 bases fitting TRBD2. V trimming: 2 bases; J trimming: 7 bases; junction bases outside the gene matches: 7. CDR3 length: 15 amino acids. CDR1 and CDR2 from the germline V gene are SEHNR and FQNEAQ (reference sequence). CDR3 coding DNA: TGTGCCAGCAGCTTAAACGCGGGAGTTGACGGGGAGCTGTTTTTT. Translation gives CASSLNAGVDGELFF.

This clonotype turned up a few times. This chain joins TRBV15 and TRBJ2-2; D unclear. Germline lookup yields CDR1 LNHNV and CDR2 YYDKDF (reference sequence). The V gene lost 0 bases and the J gene lost 7 bases, with 0 bases spanning the gap. This CDR3 is 11 amino acids long. CDR3 sequence reads: CATSRDGELFF. CDR3 DNA: TGTGCCACCAGCAGAGACGGGGAGCTGTTTTTT.

The chain has TRBV9 and TRBJ2-2; no firm D call. CDR3 length equals 16 residues. Germline V gene sequence: CDR1 SGDLS, CDR2 YYNGEE. V shed 0 bases and J shed 6 bases, with 15 bases lying between them. The CDR3 DNA follows: TGTGCCAGCAGCGTAGTGAGCGAGCCGGTCGCCGGGGAGCTGTTTTTT. Its translation: CASSVVSEPVAGELFF.

There are a few counts of this clonotype. V gene TRBV5-1 combines with J gene TRBJ2-7, with D possibly TRBD2 on 5 matching bases. Trimming stripped 4 bases from V and 3 bases from J, with 20 bases between. The CDR3 totals 16 residues. CDR1 is SGHRS, CDR2 YFSETQ, per germline. The CDR3 DNA follows: TGCGCCAGCAGCCTTGACGTCCCGGGGAGCGGCTACGAGCAGTACTTC. It is translated as CASSLDVPGSGYEQYF.

The chain couples TRBV9 to TRBJ1-1, with 8 bases that match TRBD1. From germline, CDR1 is SGDLS and CDR2 YYNGEE. There are 15 residues in the CDR3. J gave up 5 bases and V 4 bases, and 10 bases lay outside the gene matches. In DNA form, the CDR3 reads TGTGCCAGCAGCCCGATGGACAGGGAGGAAACTGAAGCTTTCTTT. This gives the protein CASSPMDREETEAFF.

This clonotype turned up a few times. The rearrangement joins TRBV29-1 to TRBJ2-7, with a weak D call TRBD1 (7 bases). The germline V gene has CDR1 SQVTM and CDR2 ANQGSEA. V lost 7 bases to trimming and J lost 0 bases, with 16 bases between them. This CDR3 is built from 14 residues. This CDR3 reads CSGTGGDSSYEQYF. The CDR3 region has the DNA TGCAGCGGTACCGGCGGGGACAGCTCCTACGAGCAGTACTTC.

In this sample, this clonotype turned up a few times. The chain recombines TRBV5-6 with TRBJ2-7, with a weak D call TRBD2 (5 bases). The CDR3 runs 14 residues. Per germline, CDR1 SGHDT and CDR2 YYEEEE. Between the trimmed V and J ends, which lost 2 bases and 2 bases, there was a span of 11 bases. The CDR3: CASSLRERAYEQYF. The CDR3 nucleotides read TGTGCCAGCAGCTTAAGAGAGAGGGCCTACGAGCAGTACTTC.

This clonotype has ten or more counts. J is TRBJ2-2 and V is TRBV4-3, with D possibly TRBD1 on 5 matching bases. V was shortened by 0 bases and J by 4 bases, with 6 bases between the two germline ends. Germline V CDR1 and CDR2: LGHNA, YSLEER. The CDR3 runs to 14 residues. CDR3 residues: CASSQDRGTGELFF. Here the CDR3 DNA reads TGCGCCAGCAGCCAAGATAGGGGCACCGGGGAGCTGTTTTTT.

The sample holds a few counts of this clonotype. The chain couples TRBV29-1 to TRBJ2-7; tentatively, D is TRBD1 or TRBD2 (5 bases each). CDR3 length: 13 residues. Trimming cost V 5 bases and J 0 bases, with 11 bases left between them. From germline, CDR1 is SQVTM and CDR2 ANQGSEA. The CDR3 region is CSVRDAISYEQYF. CDR3 sequence (DNA): TGCAGCGTTCGGGACGCAATCTCCTACGAGCAGTACTTC.

The rearrangement joins TRBV20-1 to TRBJ2-2; D ambiguous. The CDR3 spans 14 residues. Trimming left V 3 bases short and J 2 bases short, with 10 bases between. In germline, CDR1 is DFQATT, CDR2 SNEGSKA (reference sequence). CDR3 nucleotide sequence: TGCAGTGCTAGCGCGGATACTAACACCGGGGAGCTGTTTTTT. Amino acid sequence: CSASADTNTGELFF.

V gene TRBV24-1 combines with J gene TRBJ2-2; no reliable D call. Germline V gene sequence: CDR1 KGHDR, CDR2 SFDVKD. V was shortened by 3 bases and J by 6 bases, with 10 bases between the two germline ends. The CDR3 totals 14 residues. The CDR3 loop reads CATSDLVPSGELFF. CDR3 nucleotide sequence: TGTGCCACCAGTGATCTAGTCCCGTCCGGGGAGCTGTTTTTT.

This clonotype was picked up a small number of times. V and J are TRBV20-1 and TRBJ2-7; D is perhaps TRBD2 (5 bases). The V end was cut by 4 bases, the J end by 4 bases, with 11 bases between. The germline gives CDR1 DFQATT, CDR2 SNEGSKA (reference sequence). The CDR3 has 12 amino acids. The CDR3 DNA follows: TGCAGTGCTAAGATACTAGATTACGAGCAGTACTTC. Translated, it gives CSAKILDYEQYF.

The rearrangement links TRBV5-1 to TRBJ2-7; D unclear. Per germline, CDR1 SGHRS and CDR2 YFSETQ. V was pared by 5 bases and J by 0 bases, with 6 bases between. CDR3 length equals 12 residues. The CDR3 reads CASRATSYEQYF. DNA for the CDR3: TGCGCCAGCAGGGCCACCTCCTACGAGCAGTACTTC.

This clonotype was seen more than once but under ten times. The chain recombines TRBV7-9 with TRBJ2-5; 8 bases line up with TRBD1. This CDR3 is built from 13 residues. Trimming took 6 bases from V and 4 from J; bases not matched to a gene: 4. The germline V gene has CDR1 SEHNR and CDR2 FQNEAQ (reference sequence). Here the CDR3 DNA reads TGTGCCAGCAGGTTCGACAGGGGAGAGACCCAGTACTTC. It codes for CASRFDRGETQYF.

This clonotype has more than one count but fewer than ten. The genes are TRBV27 and TRBJ2-7; D gene ambiguous. Trimming removed 6 bases at V and 6 bases at J, with 18 bases between. Germline assignment: CDR1 MNHEY and CDR2 SMNVEV (reference sequence). The CDR3 has 14 residues. In nucleotides, the CDR3 is TGTGCCAGCAGCCACAATCACCGTGCTCCCGAGCAGTACTTC. Residues: CASSHNHRAPEQYF.

The rearrangement joins TRBV4-1 to TRBJ1-5; D gene ambiguous. This CDR3 is built from 16 residues. From germline, CDR1 is MGHRA and CDR2 YSYEKL. The V gene lost 4 bases and the J gene lost 4 bases, with 17 bases spanning the gap. The CDR3 here is CASSPSSDPPNQPQHF. The CDR3 coding sequence is TGCGCCAGCAGCCCCTCAAGCGACCCTCCGAATCAGCCCCAGCATTTT.

This clonotype has only a few counts. This chain connects TRBV7-6 to TRBJ2-7, with TRBD1 matching 7 bases. The CDR3 loop spans 15 amino acids. From germline, CDR1 is SGHVS and CDR2 FNYEAQ. J was trimmed by 4 bases and V by 1 base; bases with no gene match: 7. The CDR3 loop reads CASSLETGATYEQYF. CDR3 coding DNA: TGTGCCAGCAGCTTAGAAACAGGGGCTACTTACGAGCAGTACTTC.

CDR3 DNA sequence: TGCGCCAGCAGCCAAGTGGTGGCAGCGAACACTGAAGCTTTCTTT. Protein: CASSQVVAANTEAFF. The chain is built from TRBV4-1 and TRBJ1-1; D gene ambiguous. The length of the CDR3 is 15 residues. The germline CDR1 and CDR2 sequences are MGHRA and YSYEKL. Between the trimmed V and J ends, which lost 1 base and 1 base, there was a span of 10 bases.

This clonotype has just a few counts. This rearrangement joins TRBV30 to TRBJ1-4, with 11 bases identical to TRBD1. This CDR3 contains 15 residues. Trimming removed 2 bases from V and 5 bases from J; junction bases left unmatched: 4. CDR1 GTSNPN and CDR2 SVGIG come from the germline V gene (reference sequence). The CDR3 protein is CAWSPGTGGNEKLFF. Here the CDR3 DNA reads TGTGCCTGGAGTCCCGGGACAGGGGGGAATGAAAAACTGTTTTTT.

The chain recombines TRBV20-1 with TRBJ1-5, with D tentatively TRBD1 (5 bases). This CDR3 contains 14 residues. Germline V gene sequence: CDR1 DFQATT, CDR2 SNEGSKA (reference sequence). Trimming left V 7 bases short and J 4 bases short, with 17 bases between. CDR3 loop: CSVMGRGGNQPQHF. DNA for the CDR3: TGCAGTGTGATGGGGCGTGGAGGGAATCAGCCCCAGCATTTT.

The chain recombines TRBV12-3 or TRBV12-4 with TRBJ2-1; perhaps D is TRBD1 or TRBD2 (5 bases each). CDR3 length: 19 residues. The germline V and J ends were trimmed by 2 bases and 7 bases, with 27 bases remaining between them. CDR3 loop: CASSLRPLGVGRYGNEQFF. The CDR3 DNA sequence: TGTGCCAGCAGTTTAAGGCCCTTGGGGGTAGGGAGATATGGGAATGAGCAGTTCTTC.

The rearrangement joins TRBV12-5 to TRBJ2-7; the D call may be TRBD1 or TRBD2 (5 bases each). Trimming removed 5 bases from V and 6 bases from J, with 11 bases in between. CDR3 length: 12 residues. Germline V gene lookup returns CDR1 LGHNT and CDR2 FRNRAP. The CDR3 spells CASGEGTSEQYF. CDR3 coding DNA: TGTGCTAGTGGTGAGGGGACGTCCGAGCAGTACTTC.